This TCR beta chain was documented in a study of regulatory T cells in long-lasting Graves disease. Stated time point: newly diagnosed GD, antithyroid drugs for less than 3 months. Following extraction of RNA from PBMCs, that RNA was used to make the TCR library. Patients met American Thyroid Association criteria for Graves' disease. Comments on this clonotype: Antigen: not known.

The CDR3 is 18 amino acids. The V gene lost 0 bases and the J gene lost 0 bases, with 18 bases spanning the gap. Germline V gene sequence: CDR1 DFQATT, CDR2 SNEGSKA (reference sequence). Building of the TCR beta libraries involved iRepertoire HTBI primers and Arm-PCR of CDR3 regions. From the multiplex PCR reads, TCRdb called clonotypes with MiXCR, one entry per CDR3 protein. The table records 680,000 or so distinct CDR3 sequences, under 20% of them present only once. The study, taken as a whole, reports: Persistent Graves' patients showed less TCR diversity than newly diagnosed patients showed.

The same data also went into a second study, on T cells in Graves' hyperthyroidism and ophthalmopathy. That report notes: Calling Graves' hyperthyroidism stable meant ophthalmopathy did not progress within 18 months.

The TCR comes from a woman younger than 45 with Graves disease. The sequenced sample was peripheral blood mononuclear cells (PBMCs), obtained at new diagnosis, from a patient treated with antithyroid drugs. V usage is TRBV20-1 and J usage is TRBJ1-3; no definite D call. This CDR3 reads CSARDPKVGGFSGNTIYF. The CDR3 bases are TGCAGTGCTAGAGATCCCAAGGTGGGAGGGTTCTCTGGAAACACCATATATTTT.